The clone carrying this T cell receptor beta chain was observed a handful of times. This CDR3 has 19 amino acids. Germline CDR1 reads SNHLY; CDR2 reads FYNNEI. V was clipped by 0 bases and J by 1 base; unmatched bases: 12. Study processing details: How many nucleated cells were present was estimated from reference gene primer amplification. Sequenced by immunoSEQ multiplex PCR; TCRdb stores in-frame clones only, minus some. The D gene and trimming were derived from the DNA, and the V and J assignments and clone size from that table. In the table there are about 400,000 clones, roughly 86% of which are singletons. The sample is drawn from a study of blood T cell repertoires in COVID-19. The wider study: The samples span acute and convalescent COVID-19 from the United States, Italy and Spain. T cells, B-cell-depleted T cells, or PBMCs provided the cDNA or gDNA that served as material.

The V and J genes are TRBV2 and TRBJ1-2, with 9 bases matching TRBD1. This receptor was taken from a human donor in a cohort sampled during active COVID-19. The sequenced material came from peripheral blood. The CDR3 here is CASSEAGIRDRDDNYGYTF. CDR3 in DNA: TGTGCCAGCAGTGAAGCGGGTATCAGGGACAGGGACGATAACTATGGCTACACCTTC. Complete variable domain (other parts from reference TRBV2 and TRBJ1-2): EPEVTQTPSHQVTQMGQEVILRCVPISNHLYFYWYRQILGQKVEFLVSFYNNEISEKSEIFDDQFSVERPDGSNFTLKIRSTKLEDSAMYFCASSEAGIRDRDDNYGYTFGSGTRLTVV.